The rows below give T cell receptor beta chains drawn from one sample of a study of shared clonotypes between healthy human individuals. The repertoire was sequenced with immunoSEQ multiplex PCR; TCRdb's copy has only in-frame clones and lacks some. The table has just under 350,000 clones, less than 75% seen once. The specimen was memory CD4+ T cells sorted from blood. The receptors derive from a young man in good health. Each CDR3 is given with its conserved first and last residue. Fields, in order: clone size, D gene, V gene, J gene, CDR3 protein, CDR3 DNA. A D gene is named only where the DNA matches it firmly. Size is stated for part of the rows, as once, few or many counts, or as a class when the clone is expanded.

-	TRBD1	TRBV6-1	TRBJ2-5	CATNRGVRETQYF	TGTGCCACTAACAGGGGCGTACGGGAGACCCAGTACTTC
-	-	TRBV5-1	TRBJ1-1	CASSFAGRNTEAFF	TGCGCCAGCAGCTTTGCAGGGAGGAACACTGAAGCTTTCTTT
-	-	TRBV4-2	TRBJ2-3	CASSSGWLSTDTQYF	TGTGCCAGCAGCTCCGGTTGGCTTAGCACAGATACGCAGTATTTT
few	TRBD2	TRBV6-6	TRBJ2-1	CATSSGAKYNEQFF	TGTGCCACCTCCAGCGGGGCGAAATACAATGAGCAGTTCTTC
-	TRBD1	TRBV9	TRBJ2-6	CASSDNPTQGSGANVLTF	TGTGCCAGCAGCGACAACCCGACACAGGGGTCTGGGGCCAACGTCCTGACTTTC
-	-	TRBV7-8	TRBJ2-1	CASSLAGGAYNEQFF	TGTGCCAGCAGCTTAGCAGGCGGGGCCTACAATGAGCAGTTCTTC
-	-	TRBV7-7	TRBJ2-5	CASSLVGVGETQYF	TGTGCCAGCAGCTTAGTTGGGGTAGGAGAGACCCAGTACTTC
once	-	TRBV28	TRBJ2-7	CASSFHQSAGEQYF	TGTGCCAGCAGTTTCCACCAGTCGGCGGGCGAGCAGTACTTC
once	TRBD2	TRBV5-4	TRBJ2-3	CASSPRTSDGTDTQYF	TGTGCCAGCAGCCCGCGGACTAGCGATGGCACAGATACGCAGTATTTT
many	-	TRBV7-8	TRBJ2-7	CASSLIRGSGPQAQYF	TGTGCCAGCAGCCTTATACGCGGGTCGGGGCCCCAAGCCCAGTACTTC
-	-	TRBV4-1	TRBJ2-1	CASSQEDGYNEQFF	TGCGCCAGCAGCCAAGAGGACGGATACAATGAGCAGTTCTTC
-	-	TRBV12-2	TRBJ2-1	CASRLRVLSASGQGDNEQFF	TGTGCAAGTCGCTTAAGGGTCCTTTCTGCGTCGGGACAGGGAGACAATGAGCAGTTCTTC
many	-	TRBV5-1	TRBJ2-3	CASSLAQDPLTDTQYF	TGCGCCAGCAGCTTGGCCCAGGACCCACTCACAGATACGCAGTATTTT
-	TRBD1	TRBV5-6	TRBJ1-1	CASSRGTGVKTEAFF	TGTGCCAGCAGCCGAGGGACAGGGGTAAAAACTGAAGCTTTCTTT
-	-	TRBV5-5	TRBJ2-3	CASSQRVLDTQYF	TGTGCCAGCAGCCAAAGAGTGTTAGATACGCAGTATTTT
many	-	TRBV7-2	TRBJ2-7	CASSFMNEQYF	TGTGCCAGCAGCTTTATGAACGAGCAGTACTTC
once	-	TRBV7-2	TRBJ1-2	CASSLNRARDGYTF	TGTGCCAGCAGCTTAAACAGGGCTAGGGATGGCTACACCTTC
-	-	TRBV7-6	TRBJ2-5	CASSFPPIGDKETQYF	TGTGCCAGCAGCTTCCCTCCTATAGGGGATAAAGAGACCCAGTACTTC
-	-	TRBV6-1	TRBJ1-4	CASNTGATNEKLFF	TGTGCCAGTAATACAGGAGCGACTAATGAAAAACTGTTTTTT
once	-	TRBV5-4	TRBJ1-3	CASSTGRGSGNTIYF	TGTGCCAGCAGCACAGGCAGGGGCTCTGGAAACACCATATATTTT
-	-	TRBV5-1	TRBJ2-4	CASSLAERENIQYF	TGCGCCAGCAGCTTGGCCGAACGGGAGAACATTCAGTACTTC
once	TRBD2	TRBV19	TRBJ2-1	CASSGLAGGPDNEQFF	TGTGCCAGTAGCGGCCTGGCGGGAGGGCCCGACAATGAGCAGTTCTTC
-	-	TRBV2	TRBJ2-7	CATFIEGSYEQYF	TGTGCCACCTTTATTGAGGGCTCCTACGAGCAGTACTTC
-	-	TRBV18	TRBJ2-7	CASSLSNSYEQYF	TGTGCCAGCTCACTCTCCAACTCCTACGAGCAGTACTTC
-	-	TRBV7-8	TRBJ2-7	CASSAGASGGEQYF	TGTGCCAGCAGTGCTGGGGCTTCCGGTGGCGAGCAGTACTTC
-	-	TRBV7-9	TRBJ1-3	CASSLASLGNTIYF	TGTGCCAGCAGCTTGGCATCATTAGGGAACACCATATATTTT